These T cell receptor beta chains were read from a single sample in a study of blood T cell repertoires in COVID-19. Only in-frame clones appear in the TCRdb table, and some are missing; sequencing was by immunoSEQ multiplex PCR. This sample has some 150,000 clones, with about 87% found just once. The sample comprised peripheral blood. All receptors derive from a woman between 50 and 59 years old with acute or convalescent COVID-19. The conserved cysteine and the conserved F or W are not part of the CDR3 here. A D gene is named only where the DNA matches it firmly.

D gene: NA
V gene: TRBV30
J gene: TRBJ2-7
CDR3 protein: AWTPGIVYEQY

D gene: TRBD1
V gene: TRBV2
J gene: TRBJ2-1
CDR3 protein: ASSGVRGRGGEQF

D gene: NA
V gene: TRBV18
J gene: TRBJ1-2
CDR3 protein: ASSQGPRDRGYT

D gene: NA
V gene: TRBV2
J gene: TRBJ1-3
CDR3 protein: ASSASGNTIY

D gene: TRBD1
V gene: TRBV10-3
J gene: TRBJ2-3
CDR3 protein: AITQGGDTDTQY

D gene: NA
V gene: TRBV19
J gene: TRBJ1-1
CDR3 protein: ASSSTGTEAF

D gene: NA
V gene: TRBV5-5
J gene: TRBJ2-7
CDR3 protein: ASSLGLYEQY

D gene: TRBD1
V gene: TRBV3-1/TRBV3-2
J gene: TRBJ2-7
CDR3 protein: ASIRGGQGPYEQY

D gene: TRBD2
V gene: TRBV6-6
J gene: TRBJ2-1
CDR3 protein: ASSPRTSGIVGEQF

D gene: NA
V gene: TRBV6-5
J gene: TRBJ1-6
CDR3 protein: ASRPHRDSPLH

D gene: NA
V gene: TRBV5-1
J gene: TRBJ2-1
CDR3 protein: ASTTNGGMPYNEQF

D gene: TRBD2
V gene: TRBV9
J gene: TRBJ2-2
CDR3 protein: ASSVTPGGGGAGELF

D gene: NA
V gene: TRBV7-3
J gene: TRBJ1-2
CDR3 protein: ASSLPGGVGYT

D gene: TRBD1
V gene: TRBV9
J gene: TRBJ2-7
CDR3 protein: ASSDRQGEAEQY

D gene: NA
V gene: TRBV3-1/TRBV3-2
J gene: TRBJ1-5
CDR3 protein: ASSQGMEGLGQPQH

D gene: TRBD2
V gene: TRBV11-3
J gene: TRBJ2-1
CDR3 protein: ASSLVTGGPRNEQF

D gene: NA
V gene: TRBV29-1
J gene: TRBJ1-5
CDR3 protein: SVGPGNSNQPQH

D gene: NA
V gene: TRBV7-6
J gene: TRBJ2-7
CDR3 protein: ASSLTGVDEQY

D gene: NA
V gene: TRBV19
J gene: TRBJ1-3
CDR3 protein: ASTSSGNTIY

D gene: NA
V gene: TRBV10-3
J gene: TRBJ1-1
CDR3 protein: AISGQGSEAF

D gene: NA
V gene: TRBV3-1/TRBV3-2
J gene: TRBJ1-1
CDR3 protein: ASSQATEAF

D gene: TRBD1
V gene: TRBV9
J gene: TRBJ1-1
CDR3 protein: ASSAGGDRHLNTEAF

D gene: NA
V gene: TRBV6-6
J gene: TRBJ2-2
CDR3 protein: ASSYRSTGNTGELF

D gene: NA
V gene: TRBV10-1
J gene: TRBJ1-3
CDR3 protein: ASSANTGNTIY

D gene: TRBD1
V gene: TRBV7-9
J gene: TRBJ1-1
CDR3 protein: ASSRFHRGNTEAF

D gene: TRBD1
V gene: TRBV2
J gene: TRBJ1-2
CDR3 protein: ASSLGQGYGYT

D gene: NA
V gene: TRBV19
J gene: TRBJ2-1
CDR3 protein: ASSNQVVYNEQF

D gene: NA
V gene: TRBV19
J gene: TRBJ1-5
CDR3 protein: ASSIDRGTSHRNQPQH

D gene: NA
V gene: TRBV9
J gene: TRBJ1-5
CDR3 protein: ASSVDAGYQPQH

D gene: TRBD2
V gene: TRBV7-6
J gene: TRBJ2-1
CDR3 protein: ASSFYASGSLEQF

D gene: NA
V gene: TRBV7-6
J gene: TRBJ1-1
CDR3 protein: ASSLGRTTEAF

D gene: NA
V gene: TRBV3-1/TRBV3-2
J gene: TRBJ1-5
CDR3 protein: ASSQQRTQGPQH

D gene: NA
V gene: TRBV19
J gene: TRBJ1-2
CDR3 protein: ASSIDREDGYT

D gene: TRBD1
V gene: TRBV6-6
J gene: TRBJ1-2
CDR3 protein: ASSYSGTGDYGYT

D gene: TRBD2
V gene: TRBV19
J gene: TRBJ2-3
CDR3 protein: ASSALAGGWDTQY

D gene: TRBD2
V gene: TRBV6-4
J gene: TRBJ2-1
CDR3 protein: AGCERGGSYNEQF

D gene: TRBD2
V gene: TRBV3-1/TRBV3-2
J gene: TRBJ2-1
CDR3 protein: ASSQEVASGVNEQF

D gene: TRBD1
V gene: TRBV9
J gene: TRBJ2-3
CDR3 protein: ASSPRTGGGTDTQY

D gene: TRBD2
V gene: TRBV27
J gene: TRBJ2-1
CDR3 protein: ASSHLSGPYNEQF

D gene: NA
V gene: TRBV29-1
J gene: TRBJ1-1
CDR3 protein: SVEGRGNTEAF

D gene: TRBD2
V gene: TRBV7-6
J gene: TRBJ2-3
CDR3 protein: ASSLVAGLTDTQY

D gene: TRBD1
V gene: TRBV9
J gene: TRBJ2-7
CDR3 protein: ASSVASGGRSYEQY

D gene: NA
V gene: TRBV18
J gene: TRBJ2-2
CDR3 protein: ASSPRETNTGELF

D gene: NA
V gene: TRBV6-4
J gene: TRBJ1-6
CDR3 protein: ASSPGSTYNSPLH

D gene: NA
V gene: TRBV30
J gene: TRBJ1-3
CDR3 protein: ACTSGARIGNTIY

D gene: TRBD1
V gene: TRBV6-5
J gene: TRBJ1-1
CDR3 protein: ASTRDRGTF

D gene: NA
V gene: TRBV29-1
J gene: TRBJ2-1
CDR3 protein: SVERGSRDEQF

D gene: NA
V gene: TRBV12-2
J gene: TRBJ1-5
CDR3 protein: ASSFRARNQPQH

D gene: TRBD2
V gene: TRBV11-2
J gene: TRBJ2-3
CDR3 protein: ASSLGTSGSTDTQY

D gene: NA
V gene: TRBV15
J gene: TRBJ2-2
CDR3 protein: ATSRDSRARAGELF

D gene: TRBD1
V gene: TRBV25-1
J gene: TRBJ1-6
CDR3 protein: ASSAQTGADYNSPLH

D gene: TRBD2
V gene: TRBV14
J gene: TRBJ2-2
CDR3 protein: ASSQDPPSGRGTGELF

D gene: TRBD1
V gene: TRBV5-1
J gene: TRBJ2-7
CDR3 protein: ASTYLGQGAGEQY

D gene: NA
V gene: TRBV4-2
J gene: TRBJ1-1
CDR3 protein: ASSLQGPGDTEAF

D gene: TRBD2
V gene: TRBV5-1
J gene: TRBJ2-1
CDR3 protein: ASSHLLAANEQF

D gene: NA
V gene: TRBV7-3
J gene: TRBJ1-2
CDR3 protein: ASSHTPRPVDLNYGYT

D gene: NA
V gene: TRBV6-6
J gene: TRBJ1-4
CDR3 protein: ASSSSGFGTNEKLF